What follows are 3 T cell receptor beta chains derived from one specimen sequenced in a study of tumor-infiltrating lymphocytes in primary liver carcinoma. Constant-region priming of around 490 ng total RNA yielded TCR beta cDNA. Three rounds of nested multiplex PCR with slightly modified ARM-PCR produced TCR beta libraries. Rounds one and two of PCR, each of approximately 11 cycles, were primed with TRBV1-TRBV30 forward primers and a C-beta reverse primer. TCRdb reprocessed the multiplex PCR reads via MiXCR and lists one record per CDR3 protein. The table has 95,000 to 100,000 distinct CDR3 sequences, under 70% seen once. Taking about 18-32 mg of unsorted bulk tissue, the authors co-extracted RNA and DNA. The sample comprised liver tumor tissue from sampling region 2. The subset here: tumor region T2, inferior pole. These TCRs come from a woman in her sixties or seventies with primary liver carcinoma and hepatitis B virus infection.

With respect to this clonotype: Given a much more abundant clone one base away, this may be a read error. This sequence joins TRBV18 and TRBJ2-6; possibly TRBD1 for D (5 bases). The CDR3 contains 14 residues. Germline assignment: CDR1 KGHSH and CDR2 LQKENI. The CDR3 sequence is CASSPGSGANVLAF. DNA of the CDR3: TGTGCCAGCTCCCCAGGGTCTGGGGCCAACGTCCTGGCTTTC.

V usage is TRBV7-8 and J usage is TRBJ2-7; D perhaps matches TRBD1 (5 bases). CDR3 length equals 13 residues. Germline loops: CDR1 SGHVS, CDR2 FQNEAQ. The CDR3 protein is CVGSFAGSYEQYF. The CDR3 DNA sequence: TGTGTCGGCAGCTTTGCAGGGTCCTACGAGCAGTACTTC.

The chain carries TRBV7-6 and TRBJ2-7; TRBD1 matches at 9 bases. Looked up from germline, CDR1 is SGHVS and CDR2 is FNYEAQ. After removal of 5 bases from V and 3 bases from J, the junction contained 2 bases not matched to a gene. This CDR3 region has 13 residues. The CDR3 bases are TGTGCCAGCAGCATGGGACAGGGCTACGAGCAGTACTTC. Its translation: CASSMGQGYEQYF.